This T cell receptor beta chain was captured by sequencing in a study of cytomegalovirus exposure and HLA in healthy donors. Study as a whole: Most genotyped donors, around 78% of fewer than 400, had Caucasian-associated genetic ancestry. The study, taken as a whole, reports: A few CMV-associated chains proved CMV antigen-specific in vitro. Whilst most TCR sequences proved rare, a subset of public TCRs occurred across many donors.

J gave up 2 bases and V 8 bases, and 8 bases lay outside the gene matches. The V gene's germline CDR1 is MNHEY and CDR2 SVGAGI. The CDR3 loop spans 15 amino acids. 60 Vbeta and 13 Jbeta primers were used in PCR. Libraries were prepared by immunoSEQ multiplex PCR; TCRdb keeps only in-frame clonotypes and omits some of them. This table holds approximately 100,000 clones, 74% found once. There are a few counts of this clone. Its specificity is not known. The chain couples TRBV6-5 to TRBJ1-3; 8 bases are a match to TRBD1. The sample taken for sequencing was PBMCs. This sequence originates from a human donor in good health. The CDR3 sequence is CASHSTGGPGNTIYF. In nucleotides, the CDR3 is TGTGCCAGCCACAGTACAGGGGGACCTGGAAACACCATATATTTT.